This T cell receptor (beta chain) was captured in a study of early T cells in non-severe SARS-CoV-2 infection. Individual cDNA molecules each received unique molecular identifiers attached to them. TCRdb independently ran MiXCR on the 5' RACE reads; one entry per CDR3 protein. This sample yields 65,000 to 95,000 distinct CDR3 sequences, of which roughly 12% are seen a single time; about 14% belongs to the top ten. There are 13 residues in the CDR3. Germline V gene data show CDR1 as GTSNPN and CDR2 as SVGIG (reference sequence). With 5 bases removed from V and 0 bases from J, the gap between germline ends came to 8 bases.

The chain recombines TRBV30 with TRBJ1-5; D is uncertain. The sequences come from whole blood, collected at baseline. This TCR derives from an adult who was a healthcare worker with PCR-confirmed SARS-CoV-2 infection or an uninfected control (not recorded which). The donor label of this sample is uncertain. The CDR3 DNA follows: TGTGCCTGGGGGAGCGATAGCAATCAGCCCCAGCATTTT. This translates into CAWGSDSNQPQHF.